A selection of T cell receptor beta chains follows, all from one sample in a study of breast tumors, draining lymph nodes, adjacent tissues. TCRdb processed the multiplex PCR reads anew with MiXCR; each CDR3 protein has one entry. Of approximately 100,000 distinct CDR3 sequences listed, 21% were seen once; the top ten hold roughly 1.2%. The specimen was axillary lymph node tissue. These TCRs come from a female donor with breast cancer. Some clones in this sample may be carry-over from other donors' samples. The CDR3 runs from the conserved cysteine through the conserved F or W. A D gene is named only where the DNA matches it firmly. Rows give clone size only sometimes, using once, few, many, or a class for an expanded clone.

>TRBD1|TRBV5-5|few|TRBJ2-3
CASGTDRLTDTQYF
TGTGCCAGCGGGACGGACAGGTTGACAGATACGCAGTATTTT
>-|TRBV5-1|many|TRBJ1-3
CASSLGRGSGNTIYF
TGCGCCAGCAGCTTGGGGAGGGGATCTGGAAACACCATATATTTT
>-|TRBV19|-|TRBJ2-7
CASSMSRGYEQYF
TGTGCCAGTAGTATGAGCAGGGGCTACGAGCAGTACTTC
>TRBD2|TRBV5-4|many|TRBJ2-3
CASSTLAGDTQYF
TGTGCCAGCAGCACCTTAGCGGGAGATACGCAGTATTTT
>TRBD2|TRBV7-2|many|TRBJ2-7
CASSLGLAGARGIHEQYF
TGTGCCAGCAGCCTAGGACTAGCGGGTGCTAGAGGGATCCACGAGCAGTACTTC
>-|TRBV10-3|many|TRBJ2-3
CAIRNPGGGGGDTQYF
TGTGCCATCCGAAACCCAGGAGGGGGGGGTGGCGATACGCAGTATTTT
>-|TRBV5-1|-|TRBJ2-2
CASSLPTGTQYTGELFF
TGCGCCAGCAGCCTTCCTACCGGGACACAGTACACCGGGGAGCTGTTTTTT
>-|TRBV7-6|many|TRBJ1-5
CASSSSPGGNQPQHF
TGTGCCAGCAGCTCGAGCCCCGGGGGCAATCAGCCCCAGCATTTT
>-|TRBV5-1|many|TRBJ1-4
CASSSGLSPNEKLFF
TGCGCCAGCAGTTCTGGGCTCTCTCCGAATGAAAAACTGTTTTTT
>-|TRBV5-5|many|TRBJ2-3
CASRQQSTDTQYF
TGTGCCAGCAGACAGCAGAGCACAGATACGCAGTATTTT
>TRBD1|TRBV10-3|many|TRBJ1-5
CAITRGGYQSQHF
TGTGCCATCACCAGAGGGGGCTATCAGTCCCAGCATTTT
>-|TRBV13|many|TRBJ2-7
CASSSQWAGAYEQYF
TGTGCCAGCAGCTCACAATGGGCAGGAGCCTACGAGCAGTACTTC
>TRBD1|TRBV12-3/TRBV12-4|many|TRBJ2-3
CATSDRGQGTYTQYF
TGTGCCACCTCGGACCGAGGACAGGGGACATATACGCAGTATTTT
>TRBD2|TRBV6-2/TRBV6-3|many|TRBJ2-3
CASSSGLVTDTQYF
TGTGCCAGCAGTTCGGGACTAGTTACAGATACGCAGTATTTT
>-|TRBV20-1|many|TRBJ1-6
CSAGLGAYSPLHF
TGCAGTGCTGGCCTGGGGGCGTATTCACCCCTCCACTTT
>-|TRBV4-1|many|TRBJ1-2
CASSQLGLYGYTF
TGCGCCAGCAGCCAACTGGGACTATATGGCTACACCTTC
>-|TRBV27|many|TRBJ1-2
CASSPLDGYGYTF
TGTGCCAGCAGTCCCCTCGACGGCTATGGCTACACCTTC
>-|TRBV28|many|TRBJ1-2
CASRPNRVGGGYTF
TGTGCCAGCAGACCCAACAGGGTAGGCGGCGGCTACACCTTC
>-|TRBV5-1|few|TRBJ2-2
CASSFAGQNTGELFF
TGCGCCAGCAGCTTCGCGGGACAGAACACCGGGGAGCTGTTTTTT
>-|TRBV20-1|-|TRBJ2-7
CSGSAPYEQYF
TGCAGTGGGTCGGCGCCCTACGAGCAGTACTTC
>-|TRBV28|few|TRBJ1-2
CASSTTMSGYTF
TGTGCCAGCAGTACGACGATGTCGGGCTACACCTTC
>-|TRBV28|few|TRBJ1-5
CASSPPPLHQPQHF
TGTGCCAGCAGCCCCCCCCCCCTCCATCAGCCCCAGCATTTT
>TRBD1|TRBV12-3/TRBV12-4|many|TRBJ2-7
CASSPGQGIHEQYF
TGTGCCAGCAGCCCCGGACAGGGGATCCACGAGCAGTACTTC
>TRBD1|TRBV30|few|TRBJ1-4
CAWRPWDSPLRKLFF
TGTGCCTGGAGGCCGTGGGACAGTCCTTTAAGGAAACTGTTTTTT
>TRBD2|TRBV7-9|many|TRBJ2-7
CASSLAGPGLAGPYEQYF
TGTGCCAGCAGCTTAGCCGGACCGGGACTAGCGGGACCCTACGAGCAGTACTTC